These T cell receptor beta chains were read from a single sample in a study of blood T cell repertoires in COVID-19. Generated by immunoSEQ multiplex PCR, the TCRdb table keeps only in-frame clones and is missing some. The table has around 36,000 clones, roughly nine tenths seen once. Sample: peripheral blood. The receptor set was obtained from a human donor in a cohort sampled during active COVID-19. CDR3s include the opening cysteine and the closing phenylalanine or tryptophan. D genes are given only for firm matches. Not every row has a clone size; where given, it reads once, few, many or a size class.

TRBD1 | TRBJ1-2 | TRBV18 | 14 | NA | TGTGCCAGCTCACCACCTCAGGGGGCCGGTGGCTACACCTTC | CASSPPQGAGGYTF
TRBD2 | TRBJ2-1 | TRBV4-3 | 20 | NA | TGCGCCAGCAGCCGTACCACCGGGACTAGCGCCCAAAGCTCCTACAATGAGCAGTTCTTC | CASSRTTGTSAQSSYNEQFF
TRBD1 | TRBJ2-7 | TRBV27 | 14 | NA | TGTGCCAGCAGCCAAAGGACAGGGGTGGGCGAGCAGTACTTC | CASSQRTGVGEQYF
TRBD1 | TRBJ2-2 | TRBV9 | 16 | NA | TGTGCCAGCAGCGTAGGACAGGGAAGAGGTACCGGGGAGCTGTTTTTT | CASSVGQGRGTGELFF
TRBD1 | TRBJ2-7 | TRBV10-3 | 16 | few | TGTGCCATCAGTGAGACGCCGGGACAGGCGATCGACGAGCAGTACTTC | CAISETPGQAIDEQYF
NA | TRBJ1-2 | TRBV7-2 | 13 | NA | TGTGCCAGCAGCCCCCAGGCTGACTATGGCTACACCTTC | CASSPQADYGYTF
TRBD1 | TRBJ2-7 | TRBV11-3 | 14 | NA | TGTGCCAGCAGCTCCGCCCTGGGACAGGGTGGGCAGTACTTC | CASSSALGQGGQYF
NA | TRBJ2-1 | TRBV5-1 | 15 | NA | TGCGCCAGCAGCTTGCAACAGGGCCCAGTCAATGAGCAGTTCTTC | CASSLQQGPVNEQFF
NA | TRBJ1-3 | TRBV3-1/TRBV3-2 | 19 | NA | TGTGCCAGCACCTCTACATATAGGGGGACCTCTCTCTCTGGAAACACCATATATTTT | CASTSTYRGTSLSGNTIYF
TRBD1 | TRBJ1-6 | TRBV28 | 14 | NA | TGTGCCAGCAGTCCGGGACAGGCGGATTCACCCCTCCACTTT | CASSPGQADSPLHF
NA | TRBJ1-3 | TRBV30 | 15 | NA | TGTGCCTGGAGTAAAGACGGGAGCTCTGGAAACACCATATATTTT | CAWSKDGSSGNTIYF
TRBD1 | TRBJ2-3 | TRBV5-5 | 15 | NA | TGTGCCAGCAGCATAGGACAGGGGGCGTGGAATACGCAGTATTTT | CASSIGQGAWNTQYF
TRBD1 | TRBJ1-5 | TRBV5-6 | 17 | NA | TGTGCCAGCAGCTTATCGACAGGGGGGTTTAGCAATCAGCCCCAGCATTTT | CASSLSTGGFSNQPQHF
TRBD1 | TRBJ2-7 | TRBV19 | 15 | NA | TGTGCCAGTAGTATGTTTGGACAGGGGCGCTACGAGCAGTACTTC | CASSMFGQGRYEQYF
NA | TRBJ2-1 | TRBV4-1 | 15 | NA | TGCGCCAGCAGCAAGACCCCTAGCTCCTACAATGAGCAGTTCTTC | CASSKTPSSYNEQFF
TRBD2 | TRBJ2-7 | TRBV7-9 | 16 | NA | TGTGCCAGCAGCCCGGCTAGCGGGCTGTCCTCCTACGAGCAGTACTTC | CASSPASGLSSYEQYF
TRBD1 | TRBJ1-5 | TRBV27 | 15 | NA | TGTGCCAGCAAACTCGGACAGGGCCCCAATCAGCCCCAGCATTTT | CASKLGQGPNQPQHF
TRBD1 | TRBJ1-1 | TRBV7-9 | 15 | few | TGTGCCAGCAGCTTAGCCTCCGGGACAGGCACTGAAGCTTTCTTT | CASSLASGTGTEAFF
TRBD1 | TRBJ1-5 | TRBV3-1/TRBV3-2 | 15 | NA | TGTGCCAGCAGCCAAGAAGGGACAGGGAATCAGCCCCAGCATTTT | CASSQEGTGNQPQHF
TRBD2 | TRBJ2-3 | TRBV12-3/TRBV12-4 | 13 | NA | TGTGCCAGCGGACTAGGGGACGCAGATACGCAGTATTTT | CASGLGDADTQYF
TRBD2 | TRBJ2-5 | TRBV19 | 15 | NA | TGTGCCACCACGGCAGGGGGACTAGCGGAAGAGACCCAGTACTTC | CATTAGGLAEETQYF
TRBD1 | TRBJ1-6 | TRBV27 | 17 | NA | TGTGCCAGCAGTATGACCTCAGGGGGCGCAAAAGGATCACCCCTCCACTTT | CASSMTSGGAKGSPLHF
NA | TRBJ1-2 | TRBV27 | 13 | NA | TGTGCCAGCAGTTCCCCAGGGGCCCGTGGCTACACCTTC | CASSSPGARGYTF
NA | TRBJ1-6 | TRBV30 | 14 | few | TGTGCCTGGGGGGAACAGGCGTATAATTCACCCCTCCACTTT | CAWGEQAYNSPLHF
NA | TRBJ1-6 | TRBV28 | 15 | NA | TGTGCCAGCACCCCAGACAGCTTCTATAATTCACCCCTCCACTTT | CASTPDSFYNSPLHF
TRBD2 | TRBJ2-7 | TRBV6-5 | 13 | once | TGTGCCAGCAGCCGGCGGGAGGGCTGGGAGCAGTACTTC | CASSRREGWEQYF
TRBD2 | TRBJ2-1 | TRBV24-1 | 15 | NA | TGTGCCACCAGCGGCCCTAGCGGGAGATACAATGAGCAGTTCTTC | CATSGPSGRYNEQFF